The TCR beta chain under discussion was sequenced for a study of STAT5B mutations in CD4+ large granular lymphocyte leukemia. In the case of this clone: What it recognizes is unknown.

Study conclusions and caveats: No patients shared main leukemic clonotypes, though roughly 27% appeared at low frequency elsewhere.

Assay used: immunoSEQ multiplex PCR; TCRdb lists only in-frame clones, some missing. The profile shows 25,000 to 35,000 clones, about 74% of them singletons. Sequencing used CD4+ T cells from blood buffy coats. This clonotype originated in a human donor in good health.

The CDR3 region is CASSYGRNQPQHF. The CDR3 DNA is TGTGCCAGCAGCTACGGGAGGAATCAGCCCCAGCATTTT. This sequence joins TRBV5-6 and TRBJ1-5; D is uncertain. This CDR3 spans 13 amino acids. The germline V gene encodes CDR1 SGHDT and CDR2 YYEEEE. Trimming removed 3 bases at V and 4 bases at J, with 8 bases between.